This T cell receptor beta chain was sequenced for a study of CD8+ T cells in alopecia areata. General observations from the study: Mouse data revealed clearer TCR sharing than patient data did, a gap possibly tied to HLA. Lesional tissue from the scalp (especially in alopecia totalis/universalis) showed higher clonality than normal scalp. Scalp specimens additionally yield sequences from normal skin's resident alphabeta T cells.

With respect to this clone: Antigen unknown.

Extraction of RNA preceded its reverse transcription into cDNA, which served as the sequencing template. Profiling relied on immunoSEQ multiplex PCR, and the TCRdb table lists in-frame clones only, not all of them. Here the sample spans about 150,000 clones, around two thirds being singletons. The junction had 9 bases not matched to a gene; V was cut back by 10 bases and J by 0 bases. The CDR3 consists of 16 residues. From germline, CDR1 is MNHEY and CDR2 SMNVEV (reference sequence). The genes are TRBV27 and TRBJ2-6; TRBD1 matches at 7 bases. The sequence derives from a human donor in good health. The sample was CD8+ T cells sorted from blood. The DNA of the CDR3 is TGTGCCACCGGGGACAGAGGTCTCTCTGGGGCCAACGTCCTGACTTTC. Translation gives CATGDRGLSGANVLTF.